These T cell receptor beta chains were read from a single sample in a study of graft-versus-host responses after intestinal transplantation. Clones were read by immunoSEQ multiplex PCR, and TCRdb kept only the in-frame ones, dropping some. The sample records 140,000 or so clones, 92% being singletons. No cognate antigen is known for these TCRs. The specimen was unstimulated CD4+ T cells sorted from spleen or lymph node cells, collected before intestinal transplant. The source of these receptors is a human donor who received an intestinal transplant. The CDR3 runs from the conserved cysteine through the conserved F or W. Each record gives: clone size, J gene, V gene, D gene, CDR3 DNA, CDR3 protein. A D gene is named only where the DNA matches it firmly. Size is stated for part of the rows, as once, few or many counts, or as a class when the clone is expanded.

-,TRBJ1-1,TRBV9,-,TGTGCCAGCAGCGTAGGTCCCGACAGCATGAACACTGAAGCTTTCTTT,CASSVGPDSMNTEAFF
-,TRBJ1-6,TRBV4-2,-,TGTGCCAGCAGCCTTGGAACAGGGCTTAATTCACCCCTCCACTTT,CASSLGTGLNSPLHF
once,TRBJ1-1,TRBV15,-,TGTGCCACCAGCAGGGAAACTATGAACACTGAAGCTTTCTTT,CATSRETMNTEAFF
-,TRBJ2-3,TRBV19,TRBD1,TGTGCCAGTAGTATCCTAGGACAGGGCACAGATACGCAGTATTTT,CASSILGQGTDTQYF
-,TRBJ2-5,TRBV6-1,-,TGTGCCAGCAGCTGGACAGTCCAAGAGACCCAGTACTTC,CASSWTVQETQYF
-,TRBJ2-1,TRBV5-1,TRBD1,TGCGCCAGCAGCTTACAGCCCCCCGGGCAGGGGGCTATCAATGAGCAGTTCTTC,CASSLQPPGQGAINEQFF
-,TRBJ2-1,TRBV19,TRBD2,TGTGCCAGTAGCCCGGGACTAGCGGGAGAGAGCTTCAATGAGCAGTTCTTC,CASSPGLAGESFNEQFF
-,TRBJ2-7,TRBV6-1,-,TGTGCCAGCAGAAGCAGTTCCTACGAGCAGTACTTC,CASRSSSYEQYF
-,TRBJ2-1,TRBV5-1,TRBD2,TGCGCCAGCAGCTTCCCGGACCTGACTAGCGGGAGGGCCACCGCACACAATGAGCAGTTCTTC,CASSFPDLTSGRATAHNEQFF
-,TRBJ1-3,TRBV30,TRBD1,TGTGCCTGGAGTCTGGACAGGCTGAACACCATATATTTT,CAWSLDRLNTIYF
-,TRBJ2-7,TRBV10-3,TRBD2,TGTGCCATAAGAGGTACGGGACTAGCATACGAGCAGTACTTC,CAIRGTGLAYEQYF
-,TRBJ1-2,TRBV27,-,TGTGCCAGCAGTTCCCTAAAGGGACTGGGCTATGGCTACACCTTC,CASSSLKGLGYGYTF
-,TRBJ1-1,TRBV9,-,TGTGCCAGCAGCGTATCGGCCGACCAGACCGAAGCTTTCTTT,CASSVSADQTEAFF
once,TRBJ2-2,TRBV28,TRBD2,TGTGCCAGCAGTTACCATTCTAGCGGGATAGTTGGCACCGGGGAGCTGTTTTTT,CASSYHSSGIVGTGELFF
-,TRBJ2-1,TRBV7-2,-,TGTGCCAGCAGCTCCCGACAGGATAGCTCCTACAATGAGCAGTTCTTC,CASSSRQDSSYNEQFF
-,TRBJ2-7,TRBV27,TRBD1,TGTGCCAGCAGTTTATTGGGACAGGGCTACGAGCAGTACTTC,CASSLLGQGYEQYF
-,TRBJ1-1,TRBV30,-,TGTGCCTGGAGTGTGGGGGTCCCGAACACTGAAGCTTTCTTT,CAWSVGVPNTEAFF
-,TRBJ2-7,TRBV6-5,TRBD1,TGTGCCAGCAAAATCGCAGGGGGCAGCTCCTACGAGCAGTACTTC,CASKIAGGSSYEQYF
-,TRBJ2-1,TRBV9,-,TGTGCCAGCAGCGCGGTAGCGCAACCCCGGTTCTACAATGAGCAGTTCTTC,CASSAVAQPRFYNEQFF
-,TRBJ2-1,TRBV6-6,-,TGTGCCAGCAGTGTTCATCGAGACACTGACAATGAGCAGTTCTTC,CASSVHRDTDNEQFF
once,TRBJ1-1,TRBV5-1,-,TGCGCCAGCAGCTCCCGGACGGACGGCACTGAAGCTTTCTTT,CASSSRTDGTEAFF
-,TRBJ1-3,TRBV4-1,-,TGCGCCAGCAGCCAAGATCCCAGTGCGAGCTCTGGAAACACCATATATTTT,CASSQDPSASSGNTIYF
-,TRBJ2-1,TRBV27,TRBD2,TGTGCCAGCAGTCCCAGACTAGCGGGAGGTATAAATGAGCAGTTCTTC,CASSPRLAGGINEQFF
-,TRBJ1-2,TRBV29-1,-,TGCAGCGTGAGTGTCGGAGGAAACTATGGCTACACCTTC,CSVSVGGNYGYTF
-,TRBJ1-1,TRBV5-6,-,TGTGCCAGCAGCCCCAGGGAGGGAATGAACACTGAAGCTTTCTTT,CASSPREGMNTEAFF
once,TRBJ2-1,TRBV10-3,-,TGTGCCATCAGTGAGGGGTCAGGGTCTTGGAATGAGCAGTTCTTC,CAISEGSGSWNEQFF